This TCR beta chain was captured by sequencing in a study of blood T cell repertoires in COVID-19. On the study more broadly: T cells, B-cell-depleted T cells, or PBMCs provided the cDNA or gDNA that served as material.

Participant ages covered about 18 to 90 years across 24 US areas. In the original workflow: Estimated nucleated cell counts came from reference gene primer amplification. The repertoire was sequenced with immunoSEQ multiplex PCR; TCRdb's copy has only in-frame clones and lacks some. D and trimming were read from the DNA, whereas the V and J calls and clone size are those reported in that table. The sample includes about 140,000 clones, about 84% of them seen just once. The TCR sequence derives from a woman aged 18-35 years who had been exposed to COVID-19. The sample comprised PBMCs or T cells enriched from blood (not recorded which).

The CDR3 bases are TGTGCCAGCAGCCACCGTCAACGAGCGGGAGTACATTCAGATACGCAGTATTTT. It translates to CASSHRQRAGVHSDTQYF. The genes are TRBV7-8 and TRBJ2-3; 8 nucleotides line up with TRBD2. CDR1 and CDR2 (germline): SGHVS, FQNEAQ. The junction had 17 bases not matched to a gene; V was cut back by 5 bases and J by 4 bases. The length of the CDR3 is 18 residues.